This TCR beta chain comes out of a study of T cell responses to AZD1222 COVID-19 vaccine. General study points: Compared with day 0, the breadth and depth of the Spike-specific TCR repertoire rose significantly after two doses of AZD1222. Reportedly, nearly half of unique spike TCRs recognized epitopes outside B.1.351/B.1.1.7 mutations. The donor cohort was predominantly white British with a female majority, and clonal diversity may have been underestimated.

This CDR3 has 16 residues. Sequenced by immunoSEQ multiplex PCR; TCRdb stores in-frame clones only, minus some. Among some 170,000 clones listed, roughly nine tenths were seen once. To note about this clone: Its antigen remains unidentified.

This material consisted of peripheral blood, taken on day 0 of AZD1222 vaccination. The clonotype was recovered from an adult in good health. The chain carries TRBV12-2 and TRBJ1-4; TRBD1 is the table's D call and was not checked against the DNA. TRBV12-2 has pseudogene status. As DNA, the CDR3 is TGTGCAAGTCGCTTAGACGCAGGGTTGGCTAATGAAAAACTGTTTTTT. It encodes CASRLDAGLANEKLFF.